The rows below give T cell receptor beta chains drawn from one sample of a study of molecular identifiers for immune sequencing clone quantification. TCRdb reprocessed the PCR reads with MiXCR, giving one entry per CDR3 protein. The data show 79,000 or so distinct CDR3 sequences, around 27% seen once. Specimen: naive CD8+ T cells from blood, with Jurkat cell RNA spiked in. The receptor source for this set is a human donor in good health. Some libraries in this study had Jurkat cell RNA spiked in. The CDR3 runs from the conserved cysteine through the conserved F or W. D genes are given only for firm matches. A clone size is listed for some rows: how often the clone was seen (once, few, many), or a class if it is expanded.

d_gene	v_gene	abundance	j_gene	CDR3nt	CDR3aa
.	TRBV11-2	many	TRBJ2-1	TGTGCCAGCAGCCAAAATGAGCAGTTCTTC	CASSQNEQFF
.	TRBV7-9	.	TRBJ2-1	TGTGCCAGCAGCTGGGGTTCCCGAGCTGAGCAGTTCTTC	CASSWGSRAEQFF
TRBD2	TRBV5-1	.	TRBJ2-5	TGCGCCAGCAGCCTTAGCGGGGGGATAAAAGAGACCCAGTACTTC	CASSLSGGIKETQYF
.	TRBV11-2	.	TRBJ2-7	TGTGCCAGCAAGCAATCTAGTGTGCGCTACGAGCAGTACTTC	CASKQSSVRYEQYF
TRBD2	TRBV6-2/TRBV6-3	few	TRBJ2-7	TGTGCCAGCAGTTTAGCGGGAGTCTACGAGCAGTACTTC	CASSLAGVYEQYF
TRBD2	TRBV6-4	.	TRBJ2-3	TGTGCCAGCAGTGAATCTAGCGGATCTAGCACAGATACGCAGTGTTTT	CASSESSGSSTDTQCF
TRBD1	TRBV7-9	.	TRBJ2-5	TGTGCCAGCAGCTTCACCGGGACAGGGCCTTCCCAAGAGACCCAGTACTTC	CASSFTGTGPSQETQYF
.	TRBV28	.	TRBJ2-7	TGTGCCAGCAGTTATCGGGGCCCAGCGGCCTACGAGCAGTACTTC	CASSYRGPAAYEQYF
TRBD2	TRBV7-3	many	TRBJ2-3	TGTGCCAGCAGCTCCACTAGCGGGAGAACAGATACGCAGTATTTT	CASSSTSGRTDTQYF
.	TRBV6-5	.	TRBJ1-5	TGTGCCAGCAGCCACAAGGGTGGTCAGCCCCAGCATTTT	CASSHKGGQPQHF
.	TRBV13	many	TRBJ2-3	TGTGCCAGCAGCACGGAGCAAGATGGACGGACAGATACGCAGTATTTT	CASSTEQDGRTDTQYF
TRBD2	TRBV7-9	many	TRBJ2-3	TGTGCCAGCAGCTCCGGACTAGCGGACAGCACAGATACGCAGTATTTT	CASSSGLADSTDTQYF
TRBD1	TRBV6-1	few	TRBJ2-7	TGTGCCAGCACCAATCGACAGGGGGTTTCCTACGAGCAGTACTTC	CASTNRQGVSYEQYF
.	TRBV5-4	.	TRBJ1-2	TGTGCCAGCAGCCACGGACAGCAGTACTATGGCTACACCTTC	CASSHGQQYYGYTF
.	TRBV27	once	TRBJ2-1	TGTGCCAGCAGTTTCTCCTCCGATGAGCGGTTCTTC	CASSFSSDERFF
.	TRBV12-5	few	TRBJ2-1	TGTGCTAGTGGTTTGCTTAATGAGCAGTTCTTC	CASGLLNEQFF
.	TRBV3-1	.	TRBJ1-2	TGTGCCAGCAGCCAAGAACATCCTGGGGACGGGAACTATGGCTACACCTTC	CASSQEHPGDGNYGYTF
TRBD2	TRBV9	few	TRBJ2-1	TGTGCCAGCAGCGTAGAGAATAGCGGGGTTTCCCACAATGAGCAGTTCTTC	CASSVENSGVSHNEQFF
.	TRBV7-9	many	TRBJ1-4	TGTGCCAGCGGAAACAGTGCAACTAATGAAAAACTGTTTTTT	CASGNSATNEKLFF
TRBD2	TRBV9	few	TRBJ2-1	TGTGCCAGCAGCGGACAGACTAGCGGGAGTTTGAATGAGCAGTTCTTC	CASSGQTSGSLNEQFF
TRBD2	TRBV5-1	few	TRBJ2-5	TGCGCCAGCAGCAGAACTAGCGGAGAAATTCAAGAGACCCAGTACTTC	CASSRTSGEIQETQYF
TRBD2	TRBV6-2/TRBV6-3	.	TRBJ2-7	TGTGCCAGCAGTTACTCTGACAGCGGGAACACCTACGAGCAGTACTTC	CASSYSDSGNTYEQYF
.	TRBV5-5	.	TRBJ2-7	TGTGCCAGCAGTTTAGGGGCTATCCAAAAGGGCGCCCAGAGCTCCTACGAGCAGTACTTC	CASSLGAIQKGAQSSYEQYF
TRBD2	TRBV2	.	TRBJ2-3	TGTGCCAGCAGTTTACTAGCGGGAACTAGCACAGATACGCAGTATTTT	CASSLLAGTSTDTQYF